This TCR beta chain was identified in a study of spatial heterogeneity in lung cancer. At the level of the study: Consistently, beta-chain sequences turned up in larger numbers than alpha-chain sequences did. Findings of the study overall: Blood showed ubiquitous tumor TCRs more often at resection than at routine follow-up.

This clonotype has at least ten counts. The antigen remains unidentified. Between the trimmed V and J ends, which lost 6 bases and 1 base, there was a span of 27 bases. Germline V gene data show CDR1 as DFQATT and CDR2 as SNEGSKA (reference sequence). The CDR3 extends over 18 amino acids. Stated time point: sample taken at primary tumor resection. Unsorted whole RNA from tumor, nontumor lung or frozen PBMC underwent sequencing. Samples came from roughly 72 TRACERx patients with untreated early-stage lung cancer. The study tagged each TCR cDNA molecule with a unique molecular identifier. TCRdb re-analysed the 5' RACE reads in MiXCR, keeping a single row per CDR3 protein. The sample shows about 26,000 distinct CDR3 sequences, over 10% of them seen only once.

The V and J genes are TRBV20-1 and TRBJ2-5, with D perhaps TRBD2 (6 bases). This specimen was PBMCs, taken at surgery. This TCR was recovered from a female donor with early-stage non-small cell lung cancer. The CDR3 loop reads CSANKYNPGGTFQETQYF. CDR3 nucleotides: TGCAGTGCCAATAAATACAACCCTGGGGGGACCTTCCAAGAGACCCAGTACTTC.